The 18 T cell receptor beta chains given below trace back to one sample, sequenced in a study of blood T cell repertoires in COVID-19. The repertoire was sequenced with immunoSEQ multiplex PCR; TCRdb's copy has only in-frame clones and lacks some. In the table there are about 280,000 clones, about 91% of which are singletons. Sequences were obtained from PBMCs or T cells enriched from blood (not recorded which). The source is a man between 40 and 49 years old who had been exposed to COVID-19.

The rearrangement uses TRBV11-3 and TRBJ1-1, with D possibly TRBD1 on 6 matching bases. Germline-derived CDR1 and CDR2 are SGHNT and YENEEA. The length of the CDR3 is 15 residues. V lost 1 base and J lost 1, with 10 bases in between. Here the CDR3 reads CASSLGMGQNTEAFF. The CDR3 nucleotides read TGTGCCAGCAGCTTAGGAATGGGACAGAACACTGAAGCTTTCTTT.

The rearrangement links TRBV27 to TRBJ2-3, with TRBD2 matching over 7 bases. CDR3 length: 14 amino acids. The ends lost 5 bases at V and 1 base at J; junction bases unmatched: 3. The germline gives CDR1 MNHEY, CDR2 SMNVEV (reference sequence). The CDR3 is CASSSLAGTDTQYF. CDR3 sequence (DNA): TGTGCCAGCAGTAGTCTAGCGGGCACAGATACGCAGTATTTT.

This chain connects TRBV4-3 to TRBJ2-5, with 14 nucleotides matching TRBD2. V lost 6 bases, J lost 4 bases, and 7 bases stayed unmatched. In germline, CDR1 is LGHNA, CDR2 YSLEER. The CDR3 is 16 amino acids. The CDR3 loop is CASSPTSGRAPETQYF. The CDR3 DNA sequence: TGCGCCAGCAGTCCGACTAGCGGGAGGGCTCCAGAGACCCAGTACTTC.

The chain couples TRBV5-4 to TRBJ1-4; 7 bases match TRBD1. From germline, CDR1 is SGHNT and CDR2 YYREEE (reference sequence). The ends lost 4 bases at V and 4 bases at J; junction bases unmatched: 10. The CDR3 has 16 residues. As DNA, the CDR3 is TGTGCCAGCAGCCTTCCCTCACAGGGGCGTAATGAAAAACTGTTTTTT. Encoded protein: CASSLPSQGRNEKLFF. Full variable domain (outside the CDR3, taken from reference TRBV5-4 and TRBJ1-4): ETGVTQSPTHLIKTRGQQVTLRCSSQSGHNTVSWYQQALGQGPQFIFQYYREEENGRGNFPPRFSGLQFPNYSSELNVNALELDDSALYLCASSLPSQGRNEKLFFGSGTQLSVL.

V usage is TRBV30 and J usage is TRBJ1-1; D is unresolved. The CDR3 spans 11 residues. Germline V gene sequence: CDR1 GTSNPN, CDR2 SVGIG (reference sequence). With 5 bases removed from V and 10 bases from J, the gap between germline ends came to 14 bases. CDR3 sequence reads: CAWADYGGAFF. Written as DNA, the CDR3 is TGTGCCTGGGCAGACTATGGCGGAGCTTTCTTT.

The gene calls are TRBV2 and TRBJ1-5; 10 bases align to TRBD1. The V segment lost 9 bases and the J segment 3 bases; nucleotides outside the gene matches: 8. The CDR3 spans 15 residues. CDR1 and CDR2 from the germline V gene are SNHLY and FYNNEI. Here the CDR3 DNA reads TGTGCCAGTTCGAGGACAGGGGGAGACAATCAGCCCCAGCATTTT. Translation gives CASSRTGGDNQPQHF.

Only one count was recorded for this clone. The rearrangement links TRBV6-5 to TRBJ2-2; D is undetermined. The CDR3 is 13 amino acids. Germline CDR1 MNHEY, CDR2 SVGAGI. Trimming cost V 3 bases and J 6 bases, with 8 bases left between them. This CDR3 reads CASSYKSAGELFF. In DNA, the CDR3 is TGTGCCAGCAGTTATAAGAGCGCCGGGGAGCTGTTTTTT.

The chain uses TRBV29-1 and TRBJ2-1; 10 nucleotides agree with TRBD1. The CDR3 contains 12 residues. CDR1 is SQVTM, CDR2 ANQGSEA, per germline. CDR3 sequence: CSGTGVYNEQFF. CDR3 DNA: TGCAGTGGGACAGGGGTCTACAATGAGCAGTTCTTC.

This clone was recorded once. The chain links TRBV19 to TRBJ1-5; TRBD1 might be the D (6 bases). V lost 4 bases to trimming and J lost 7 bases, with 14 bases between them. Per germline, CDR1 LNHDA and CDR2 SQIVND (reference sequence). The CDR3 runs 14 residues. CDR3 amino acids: CASSTSTGVQPQHF. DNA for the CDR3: TGTGCCAGTAGTACTTCGACAGGAGTACAGCCCCAGCATTTT.

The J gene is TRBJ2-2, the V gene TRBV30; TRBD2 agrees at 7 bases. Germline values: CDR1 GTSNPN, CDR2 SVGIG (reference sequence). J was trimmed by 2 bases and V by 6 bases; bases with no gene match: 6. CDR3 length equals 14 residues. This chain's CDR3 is CACFRGRNTGELFF. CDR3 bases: TGTGCCTGTTTTCGCGGGAGAAACACCGGGGAGCTGTTTTTT.

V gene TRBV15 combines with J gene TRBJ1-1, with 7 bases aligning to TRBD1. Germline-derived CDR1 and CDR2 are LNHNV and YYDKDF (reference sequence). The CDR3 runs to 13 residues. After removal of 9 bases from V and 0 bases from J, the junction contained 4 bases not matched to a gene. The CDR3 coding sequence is TGTGCCACTTTGACAGGGATGAACACTGAAGCTTTCTTT. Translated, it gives CATLTGMNTEAFF.

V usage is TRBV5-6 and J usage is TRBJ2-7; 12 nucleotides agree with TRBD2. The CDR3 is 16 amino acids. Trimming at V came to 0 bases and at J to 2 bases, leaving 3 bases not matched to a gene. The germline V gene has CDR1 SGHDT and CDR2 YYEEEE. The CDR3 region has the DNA TGTGCCAGCAGCTTGGTCCTAGCGGGAGGGACCTACGAGCAGTACTTC. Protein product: CASSLVLAGGTYEQYF.

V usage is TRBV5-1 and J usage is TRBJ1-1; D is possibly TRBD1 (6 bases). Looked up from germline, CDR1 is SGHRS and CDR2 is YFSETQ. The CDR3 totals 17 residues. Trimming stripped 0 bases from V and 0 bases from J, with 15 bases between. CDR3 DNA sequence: TGCGCCAGCAGCTTGGCCCTATGGACAGCAATGAACACTGAAGCTTTCTTT. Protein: CASSLALWTAMNTEAFF.

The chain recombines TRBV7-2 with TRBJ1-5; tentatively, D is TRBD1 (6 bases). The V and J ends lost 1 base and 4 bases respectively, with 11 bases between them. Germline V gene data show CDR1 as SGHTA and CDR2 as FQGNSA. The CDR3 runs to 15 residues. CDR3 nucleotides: TGTGCCAGCAGCTTAGGCAGGGGCGGAAATCAGCCCCAGCATTTT. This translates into CASSLGRGGNQPQHF.

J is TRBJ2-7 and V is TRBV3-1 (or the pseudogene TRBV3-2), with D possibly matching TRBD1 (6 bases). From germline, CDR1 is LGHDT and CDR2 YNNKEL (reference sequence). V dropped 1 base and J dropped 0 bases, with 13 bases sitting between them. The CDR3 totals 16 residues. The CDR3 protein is CASSQAQGKNSYEQYF. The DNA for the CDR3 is TGTGCCAGCAGCCAAGCCCAGGGGAAGAACTCCTACGAGCAGTACTTC.

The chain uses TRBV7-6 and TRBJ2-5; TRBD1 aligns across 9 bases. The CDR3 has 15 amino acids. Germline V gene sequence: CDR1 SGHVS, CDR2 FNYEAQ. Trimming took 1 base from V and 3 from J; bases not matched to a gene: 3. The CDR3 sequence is CASSLVGTGKETQYF. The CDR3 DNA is TGTGCCAGCAGCTTAGTGGGGACAGGGAAAGAGACCCAGTACTTC.

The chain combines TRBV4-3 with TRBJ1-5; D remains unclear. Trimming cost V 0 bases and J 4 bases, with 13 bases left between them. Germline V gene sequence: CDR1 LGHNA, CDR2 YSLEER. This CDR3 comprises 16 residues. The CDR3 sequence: CASSQDLAQANQPQHF. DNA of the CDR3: TGCGCCAGCAGCCAAGATCTGGCCCAGGCTAATCAGCCCCAGCATTTT.

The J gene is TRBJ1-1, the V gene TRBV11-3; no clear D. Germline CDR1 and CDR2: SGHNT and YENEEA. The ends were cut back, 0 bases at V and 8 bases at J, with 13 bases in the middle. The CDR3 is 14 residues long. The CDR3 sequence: CASSLESARQEAFF. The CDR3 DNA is TGTGCCAGCAGCTTAGAATCGGCCAGGCAAGAAGCTTTCTTT.